Shown below are 8 T cell receptor beta chains from a single sample sequenced in a study of naive and memory T cell subsets. Both TRBC1 and TRBC2 were covered by a beta constant-region primer of two equimolar oligonucleotides. Ligated cDNA was amplified by four rounds of PCR with nested alpha and beta constant-region primers and SP2. MiXCR was run by TCRdb on the UMI-ligation and nested PCR reads, yielding one entry per CDR3 protein. In the table there are 95,000 to 150,000 distinct CDR3 sequences, 36% of which are singletons. Sequenced input: central memory CD4+ T cells from blood. The receptor source for this set is a human donor in good health.

This clonotype appeared a few times. The chain employs TRBV7-2 and TRBJ2-1; 7 bases align to TRBD1. With V trimmed by 5 bases and J by 9 bases, 7 bases remained unmatched. Germline-derived CDR1 and CDR2 are SGHTA and FQGNSA. The CDR3 extends over 13 amino acids. CDR3 sequence (DNA): TGTGCCAGCAGCCAAAAAGGGGGCGGTGAGCAGTTCTTC. Its protein is CASSQKGGGEQFF.

CDR3 region: CASSGRTERANTGELFF. DNA for the CDR3: TGTGCCAGCAGCGGGCGGACAGAACGAGCGAACACCGGGGAGCTGTTTTTT. The rearrangement links TRBV9 to TRBJ2-2; possible D gene TRBD1, 6 bases. Germline loops: CDR1 SGDLS, CDR2 YYNGEE. V was shortened by 3 bases and J by 0 bases, with 15 bases between the two germline ends. CDR3 size: 17 residues.

This clonotype has more than one count but fewer than ten. The chain uses TRBV20-1 and TRBJ2-6, with 7 bases aligning to TRBD1. The CDR3 sequence is 15 residues long. The germline V gene encodes CDR1 DFQATT and CDR2 SNEGSKA (reference sequence). The V segment lost 6 bases and the J segment 3 bases; nucleotides outside the gene matches: 8. In DNA, the CDR3 is TGCAGTGCCGTGACAGGGTTTCGTGGGGCCAACGTCCTGACTTTC. Encoded protein: CSAVTGFRGANVLTF.

This clonotype was observed a few times. The CDR3: CASSPAGTGKATEAFF. As DNA, the CDR3 is TGTGCCAGCAGCCCCGCCGGGACAGGGAAAGCCACTGAAGCTTTCTTT. This chain uses TRBV4-2 with TRBJ1-1; 9 bases line up with TRBD1. Germline CDR1 and CDR2: LGHNA and YNFKEQ. The junction had 10 bases not matched to a gene; V was cut back by 4 bases and J by 4 bases. The CDR3 has 16 amino acids.

This clonotype was counted between two and nine times. V is TRBV4-1 and J is TRBJ2-7; D is uncertain. V lost 0 bases to trimming and J lost 0 bases, with 12 bases between them. CDR1 is MGHRA, CDR2 YSYEKL, per germline. The CDR3 runs to 16 residues. CDR3 in DNA: TGCGCCAGCAGCCAAGATCCCAGTTCGAGCTCCTACGAGCAGTACTTC. This translates into CASSQDPSSSSYEQYF.

The table lists this clonotype with a few counts. The chain recombines TRBV5-1 with TRBJ1-5; 7 nucleotides align to TRBD1. J was trimmed by 6 bases and V by 3 bases; bases with no gene match: 9. CDR3 length: 15 amino acids. CDR1 and CDR2 (germline): SGHRS, YFSETQ. CDR3 sequence: CASSWGTVSGQPQHF. The CDR3 coding sequence is TGCGCCAGCAGCTGGGGGACAGTATCGGGTCAGCCCCAGCATTTT.

This clonotype was seen ten or more times. This chain joins TRBV18 and TRBJ2-1; 8 bases agree with TRBD2. Germline loops: CDR1 KGHSH, CDR2 LQKENI. CDR3 length: 15 amino acids. J was trimmed by 6 bases and V by 1 base; bases with no gene match: 5. The CDR3 protein is CASSPRAGGSNEQFF. CDR3 nucleotide sequence: TGTGCCAGCTCACCACGGGCGGGGGGCTCCAATGAGCAGTTCTTC.

There are a few counts of this clonotype. The chain joins TRBV7-8 to TRBJ2-7; 12 bases agree with TRBD1. Germline V gene lookup returns CDR1 SGHVS and CDR2 FQNEAQ. The V and J ends lost 4 bases and 4 bases, in that order; junction bases with no gene match: 8. This CDR3 has 16 residues. The CDR3 sequence: CASSSPGTGGFYEQYF. CDR3 nucleotides: TGTGCCAGCAGCTCGCCCGGGACAGGGGGCTTTTACGAGCAGTACTTC.